The sequence of this TCR beta chain was determined in a study of blood T cell repertoires in COVID-19. About the study: The United States, Italy and Spain supplied acute and convalescent COVID-19 samples. From T cells, B-cell-depleted T cells, or PBMCs came the material, which was cDNA or gDNA.

Categorization into cohorts depended on clinical history that participants reported. TCRdb's copy holds only in-frame clones and misses some; the assay was immunoSEQ multiplex PCR. Counted here are about 330,000 clones, around 90% occurring once; the ten biggest clones make up less than 6%. The CDR3 extends over 15 amino acids. V lost 0 bases, J lost 4 bases, and 12 bases lay in between. Germline CDR1 and CDR2: LGHNA and YNFKEQ. Sequences were obtained from PBMCs or T cells enriched from blood (not recorded which). This clonotype was obtained from a woman under 40 who had recovered from COVID-19. The J gene is TRBJ1-1, the V gene TRBV4-2, with D possibly TRBD1 on 5 matching bases. CDR3: CASSQDGGGVTEAFF. CDR3 sequence (DNA): TGTGCCAGCAGCCAAGATGGGGGAGGCGTCACTGAAGCTTTCTTT.